The clone carrying this T cell receptor beta chain appeared once. Only in-frame clones appear in the TCRdb table, and some are missing; sequencing was by immunoSEQ multiplex PCR. The data show a few hundred thousand clones, roughly 86% seen once. This record belongs to a study of blood T cell repertoires in COVID-19. The specimen was peripheral blood. This TCR came from a woman between 70 and 85 years old with active or convalescent COVID-19.

The CDR3 bases are TGTGCCAGCAGCCAAAGGGGGCCCCCGTCACCCCTCCACTTT. It translates to CASSQRGPPSPLHF. The chain combines TRBV14 with TRBJ1-6; TRBD1 matches 7 bases. V lost 2 bases, J lost 10 bases, and 5 bases stayed unmatched. The CDR3 is 14 amino acids. Germline values: CDR1 SGHDN, CDR2 FVKESK.